The present TCR beta chain was sequenced within a study of T cells in Graves' hyperthyroidism and ophthalmopathy. This clonotype was seen repeatedly, ten times or more. Trimming left V 0 bases short and J 8 bases short, with 19 bases between. From germline, CDR1 is GTSNPN and CDR2 SVGIG (reference sequence). The CDR3 covers 15 residues. The investigators amplified TCR beta CDR3 regions from RNA transcripts. First-round RT-PCR with HTBI primers amplified the TCR CDR3 region. TCRdb itself ran the multiplex PCR reads through MiXCR, one entry per CDR3 protein. The sample yields 600,000 to 750,000 distinct CDR3 sequences, 17% seen once.

The sequenced sample consisted of blood. The TCR sequence derives from a man aged 45-65 years with Graves' hyperthyroidism. V usage is TRBV30 and J usage is TRBJ1-2; no firm D call. The CDR3: CAWSVLSGATRGYTF. The CDR3 bases are TGTGCCTGGAGTGTACTTTCAGGAGCCACAAGGGGCTACACCTTC.